This T cell receptor (beta chain) came from a study of T-cell reconstitution after alpha-beta-depleted transplantation in children. This CDR3 is 15 amino acids long. The ends lost 3 bases at V and 6 bases at J; junction bases unmatched: 10. The germline gives CDR1 ENHRY, CDR2 SYGVKD. In its sample, this clonotype was seen a few times. Its cognate antigen is unknown. Library preparation (for TCRbeta) was performed with unique molecular identifiers. TCRdb itself ran the PCR reads through MiXCR, one entry per CDR3 protein. This table holds fewer than 550,000 distinct CDR3 sequences, about 17% found once. Whole-study findings and limits: The study reportedly traced alpha-beta T cells about two months after transplant to several hundred expanded graft clones. T-cell numbers and diversity one year post-transplant derived largely from freshly generated T cells. Some patients showed high day-60 TCRbeta diversity, which derived from surviving recipient T cells and thymic progenitors.

The rearrangement joins TRBV10-3 to TRBJ2-5; 7 nucleotides align to TRBD2. The sequencing here drew on PBMCs, mostly from graft donor cells, taken 360 days after TCRalphabeta/CD19-depleted stem cell transplant. This receptor was taken from a boy less than two years old who had a stem cell transplant for Wiskott-Aldrich syndrome, so the T cells may come from the graft donor. This CDR3 is CAISDEKRDSQTQYF. As DNA, the CDR3 is TGTGCCATCAGTGATGAGAAGCGGGATAGCCAGACCCAGTACTTC.